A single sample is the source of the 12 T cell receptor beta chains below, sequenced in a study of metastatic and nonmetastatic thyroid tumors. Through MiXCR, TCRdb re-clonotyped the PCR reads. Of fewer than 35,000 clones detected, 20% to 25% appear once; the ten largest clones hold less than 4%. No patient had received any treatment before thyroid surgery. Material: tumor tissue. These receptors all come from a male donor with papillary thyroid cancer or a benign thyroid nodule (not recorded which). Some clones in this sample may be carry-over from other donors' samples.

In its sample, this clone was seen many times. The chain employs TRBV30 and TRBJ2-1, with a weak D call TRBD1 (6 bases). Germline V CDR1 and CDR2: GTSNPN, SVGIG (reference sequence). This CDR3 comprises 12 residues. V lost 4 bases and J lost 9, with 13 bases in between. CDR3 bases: TGTGCCTGGAACAGGGCTTTAGGTGAGCAGTTCTTC. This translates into CAWNRALGEQFF. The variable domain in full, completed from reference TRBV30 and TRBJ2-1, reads SQTIHQWPATLVQPVGSPLSLECTVEGTSNPNLYWYRQAAGRGLQLLFYSVGIGQISSEVPQNLSASRPQDRQFILSSKKLLLSDSGFYLCAWNRALGEQFFGPGTRLTVL.

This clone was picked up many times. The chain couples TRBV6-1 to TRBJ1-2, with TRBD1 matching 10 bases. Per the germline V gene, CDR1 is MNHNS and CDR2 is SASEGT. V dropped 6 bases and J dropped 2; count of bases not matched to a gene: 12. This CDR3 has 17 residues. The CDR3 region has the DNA TGTGCCAGCAGAGCCGGAACCCGGGACAGGGGAAACTATGGCTACACCTTC. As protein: CASRAGTRDRGNYGYTF.

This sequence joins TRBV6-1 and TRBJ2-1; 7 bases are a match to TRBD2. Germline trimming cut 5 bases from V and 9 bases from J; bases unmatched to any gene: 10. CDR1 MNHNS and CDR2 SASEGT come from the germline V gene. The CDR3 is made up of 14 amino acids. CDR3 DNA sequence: TGTGCCAGCAGTCGAGGACTAGGGTCGGGTGAGCAGTTCTTC. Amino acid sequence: CASSRGLGSGEQFF.

The CDR3: CASSLASASSYNEQFF. CDR3 in DNA: TGCGCCAGCAGCTTGGCTAGCGCCAGCTCCTACAATGAGCAGTTCTTC. This chain links TRBV5-1 with TRBJ2-1; tentative D call: TRBD2 (6 bases). Per germline, CDR1 SGHRS and CDR2 YFSETQ. The CDR3 is 16 residues long. Trimming removed 0 bases at V and 0 bases at J, with 10 bases between.

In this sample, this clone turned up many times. Here the CDR3 DNA reads TGCGCCAGCAGTACTAGCGGGAGTCACAATGAGCAGTTCTTC. Protein product: CASSTSGSHNEQFF. This sequence joins TRBV5-1 and TRBJ2-1; 11 positions match TRBD2. Germline V lookup: CDR1 SGHRS, CDR2 YFSETQ. V was pared by 5 bases and J by 5 bases, with 3 bases of the junction left unmatched. The CDR3 runs to 14 residues.

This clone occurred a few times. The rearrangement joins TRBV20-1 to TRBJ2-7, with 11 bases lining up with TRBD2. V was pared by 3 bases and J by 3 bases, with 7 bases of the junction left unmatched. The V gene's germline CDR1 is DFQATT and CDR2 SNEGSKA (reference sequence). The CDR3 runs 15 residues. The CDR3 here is CSASDTSGGIYEQYF. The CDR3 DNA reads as TGCAGTGCTAGTGATACTAGCGGGGGAATCTACGAGCAGTACTTC.

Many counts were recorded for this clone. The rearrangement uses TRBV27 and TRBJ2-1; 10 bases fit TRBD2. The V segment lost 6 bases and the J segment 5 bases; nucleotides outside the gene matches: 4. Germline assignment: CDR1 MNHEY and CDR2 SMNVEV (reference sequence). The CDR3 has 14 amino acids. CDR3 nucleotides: TGTGCCAGCAGGCGACTAGCGGGCCACAATGAGCAGTTCTTC. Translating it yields CASRRLAGHNEQFF.

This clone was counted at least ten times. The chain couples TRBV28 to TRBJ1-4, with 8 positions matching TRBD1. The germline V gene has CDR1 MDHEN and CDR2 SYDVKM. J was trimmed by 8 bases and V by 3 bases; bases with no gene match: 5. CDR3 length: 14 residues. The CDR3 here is CASSFRGLGEKLFF. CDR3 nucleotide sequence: TGTGCCAGCAGTTTCAGGGGGCTTGGAGAAAAACTGTTTTTT. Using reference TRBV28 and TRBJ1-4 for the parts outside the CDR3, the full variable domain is DVKVTQSSRYLVKRTGEKVFLECVQDMDHENMFWYRQDPGLGLRLIYFSYDVKMKEKGDIPEGYSVSREKKERFSLILESASTNQTSMYLCASSFRGLGEKLFFGSGTQLSVL.

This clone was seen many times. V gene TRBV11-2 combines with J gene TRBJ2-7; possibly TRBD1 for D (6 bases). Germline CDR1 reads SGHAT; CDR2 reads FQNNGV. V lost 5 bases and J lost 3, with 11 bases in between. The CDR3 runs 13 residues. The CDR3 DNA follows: TGTGCCAGCAGCCCACAGGGTATCTACGAGCAGTACTTC. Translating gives CASSPQGIYEQYF.

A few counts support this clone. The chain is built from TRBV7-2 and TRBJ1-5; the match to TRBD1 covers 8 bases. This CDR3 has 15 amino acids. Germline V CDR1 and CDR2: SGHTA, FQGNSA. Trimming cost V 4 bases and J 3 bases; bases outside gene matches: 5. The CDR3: CASSSRDRNNQPQHF. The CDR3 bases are TGTGCCAGCAGCTCCAGGGACAGGAACAATCAGCCCCAGCATTTT.

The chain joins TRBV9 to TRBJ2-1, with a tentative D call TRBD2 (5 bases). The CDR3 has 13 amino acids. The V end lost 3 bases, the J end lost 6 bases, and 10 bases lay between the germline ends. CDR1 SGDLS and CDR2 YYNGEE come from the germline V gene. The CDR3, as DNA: TGTGCCAGCAGCGCTAGCTTCGGCAATGAGCAGTTCTTC. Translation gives CASSASFGNEQFF.

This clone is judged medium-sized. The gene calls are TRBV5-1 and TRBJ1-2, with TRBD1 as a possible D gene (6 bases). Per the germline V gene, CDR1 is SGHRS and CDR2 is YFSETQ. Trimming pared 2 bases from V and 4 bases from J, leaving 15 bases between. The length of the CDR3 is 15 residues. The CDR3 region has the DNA TGCGCCAGCAGCTTTAACCAGGGGACGGTCTATGGCTACACCTTC. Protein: CASSFNQGTVYGYTF.